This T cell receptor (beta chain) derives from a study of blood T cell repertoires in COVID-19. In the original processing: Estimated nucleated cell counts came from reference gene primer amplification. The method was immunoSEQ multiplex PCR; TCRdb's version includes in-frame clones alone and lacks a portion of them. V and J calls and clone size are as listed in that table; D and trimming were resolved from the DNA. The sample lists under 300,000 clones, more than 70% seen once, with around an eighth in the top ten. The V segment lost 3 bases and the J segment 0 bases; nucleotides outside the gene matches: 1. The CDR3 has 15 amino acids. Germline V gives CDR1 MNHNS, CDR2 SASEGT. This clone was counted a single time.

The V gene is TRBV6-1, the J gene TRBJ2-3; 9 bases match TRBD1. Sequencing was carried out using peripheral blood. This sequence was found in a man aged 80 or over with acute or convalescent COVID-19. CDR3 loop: CASSEGTGSTDTQYF. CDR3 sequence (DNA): TGTGCCAGCAGTGAGGGGACAGGGAGCACAGATACGCAGTATTTT.